The 10 T cell receptor beta chains listed next were all sequenced from one sample in a study of cytomegalovirus exposure and HLA in healthy donors. PCR used 60 Vbeta primers and 13 Jbeta primers. The table came from immunoSEQ multiplex PCR; TCRdb's copy has only in-frame clones and leaves some out. The sample carries 110,000 or so clones, about 61% recorded once. Sample: PBMCs. The receptors originated from a man younger than 35 in good health and CMV-seropositive.

The chain has TRBV27 and TRBJ1-4; no clear D gene. Germline CDR1 MNHEY, CDR2 SMNVEV (reference sequence). CDR3 size: 15 residues. V was trimmed by 6 bases and J by 4 bases, leaving 15 bases between them. DNA for the CDR3: TGTGCCAGCAGGAGCGCCGGGAGGCGTAATGAAAAACTGTTTTTT. Translating gives CASRSAGRRNEKLFF. Supplemented by reference TRBV27 and TRBJ1-4, the full variable domain reads EAQVTQNPRYLITVTGKKLTVTCSQNMNHEYMSWYRQDPGLGLRQIYYSMNVEVTDKGDVPEGYKVSRKEKRNFPLILESPSPNQTSLYFCASRSAGRRNEKLFFGSGTQLSVL.

This chain uses TRBV6-5 with TRBJ1-5; D is possibly TRBD1 (5 bases). There are 15 residues in the CDR3. Germline CDR1 and CDR2: MNHEY and SVGAGI. The V end lost 5 bases, the J end lost 6 bases, and 17 bases lay between the germline ends. DNA of the CDR3: TGTGCCAGCAGTCGGGGGAAAGAGTCCTTTCAGCCCCAGCATTTT. Its translation: CASSRGKESFQPQHF.

The V call is TRBV29-1, the J call TRBJ1-1; D is possibly TRBD1 (5 bases). Trimming removed 6 bases at V and 1 base at J, with 12 bases between. This CDR3 region has 13 residues. Looked up from germline, CDR1 is SQVTM and CDR2 is ANQGSEA. CDR3 bases: TGCAGCGTCGAAAAGGGGTCGAACACTGAAGCTTTCTTT. This translates into CSVEKGSNTEAFF.

In this sample, this clone turned up a few times. The V call is TRBV11-2, the J call TRBJ2-1; TRBD2 agrees at 10 bases. Germline trimming cut 5 bases from V and 6 bases from J; bases unmatched to any gene: 10. The CDR3 consists of 16 residues. Germline CDR1 is SGHAT and CDR2 is FQNNGV. CDR3 in DNA: TGTGCCAGCAGCCCGAAGATGGGACTAGCGACCAATGAGCAGTTCTTC. Its translation is CASSPKMGLATNEQFF. The complete variable domain, with remaining parts taken from reference TRBV11-2 and TRBJ2-1, reads EAGVAQSPRYKIIEKRQSVAFWCNPISGHATLYWYQQILGQGPKLLIQFQNNGVVDDSQLPKDRFSAERLKGVDSTLKIQPAKLEDSAVYLCASSPKMGLATNEQFFGPGTRLTVL.

This chain links TRBV10-1 with TRBJ2-3; D is undetermined. The CDR3 sequence is 15 residues long. Per the germline V gene, CDR1 is WNHNN and CDR2 is SYGVQD (reference sequence). V was trimmed by 1 base and J by 0 bases, leaving 8 bases between them. CDR3 region: CASSEWRYSTDTQYF. The DNA for the CDR3 is TGCGCCAGCAGTGAGTGGCGGTATAGCACAGATACGCAGTATTTT.

CDR3 bases: TGTGCCAGCAGCTTAGTAGCGGGGGGGCTCTCTCGCACAGATACGCAGTATTTT. Its protein product is CASSLVAGGLSRTDTQYF. The V and J genes are TRBV7-6 and TRBJ2-3, with 11 bases fitting TRBD2. V lost 1 base to trimming and J lost 1 base; unmatched junction nucleotides: 7. CDR3 length equals 18 residues. Germline V lookup: CDR1 SGHVS, CDR2 FNYEAQ.

V is TRBV6-5 and J is TRBJ1-1, with 9 bases matching TRBD1. V was pared by 5 bases and J by 3 bases, with 7 bases of the junction left unmatched. Germline V gives CDR1 MNHEY, CDR2 SVGAGI. This CDR3 comprises 15 residues. The CDR3 spells CASSTRTGEDTEAFF. As DNA, the CDR3 is TGTGCCAGCAGTACCCGGACAGGGGAGGACACTGAAGCTTTCTTT.

This clone was observed a single time. The rearrangement links TRBV7-9 to TRBJ2-3, with 8 bases that match TRBD2. The CDR3 loop spans 15 amino acids. Germline trimming cut 7 bases from V and 5 bases from J; bases unmatched to any gene: 11. The germline gives CDR1 SEHNR, CDR2 FQNEAQ (reference sequence). CDR3 in amino acids: CASTPRAGGRDTQYF. The CDR3 nucleotides are TGTGCCAGCACCCCTCGGGCGGGGGGAAGAGATACGCAGTATTTT.

The chain is built from TRBV27 and TRBJ1-6, with a weak D call TRBD1 (6 bases). Per germline, CDR1 MNHEY and CDR2 SMNVEV (reference sequence). The CDR3 has 15 amino acids. V was pared by 6 bases and J by 7 bases, with 16 bases between. Written as DNA, the CDR3 is TGTGCCAGCAGCTCCCCAGGGGCTGGGAATTCACCCCTCCACTTT. Its protein is CASSSPGAGNSPLHF.

The V gene is TRBV29-1, the J gene TRBJ2-1; 9 nucleotides line up with TRBD2. This CDR3 has 14 residues. V trimming: 4 bases; J trimming: 8 bases; junction bases outside the gene matches: 9. Germline V gene sequence: CDR1 SQVTM, CDR2 ANQGSEA. This chain's CDR3 is CSVALRGGVDEQFF. The DNA for the CDR3 is TGCAGCGTTGCATTGCGGGGGGGTGTCGATGAGCAGTTCTTC.